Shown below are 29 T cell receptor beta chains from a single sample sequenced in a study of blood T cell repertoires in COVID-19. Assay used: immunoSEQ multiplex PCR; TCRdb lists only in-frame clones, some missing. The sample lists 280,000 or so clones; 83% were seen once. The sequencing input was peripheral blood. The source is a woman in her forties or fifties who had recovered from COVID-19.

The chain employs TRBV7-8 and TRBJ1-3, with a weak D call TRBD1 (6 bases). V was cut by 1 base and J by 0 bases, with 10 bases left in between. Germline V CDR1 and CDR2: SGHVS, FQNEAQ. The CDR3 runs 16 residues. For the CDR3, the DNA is TGTGCCAGCAGCTTAGGGGCAGGGGTCTCTGGAAACACCATATATTTT. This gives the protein CASSLGAGVSGNTIYF.

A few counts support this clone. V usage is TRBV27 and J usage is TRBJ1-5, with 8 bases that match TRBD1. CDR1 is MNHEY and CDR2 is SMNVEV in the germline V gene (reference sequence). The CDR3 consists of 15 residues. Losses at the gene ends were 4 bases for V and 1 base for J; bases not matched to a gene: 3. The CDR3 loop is CASSYRTGSNQPQHF. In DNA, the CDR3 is TGTGCCAGCAGTTACCGGACAGGGAGCAATCAGCCCCAGCATTTT.

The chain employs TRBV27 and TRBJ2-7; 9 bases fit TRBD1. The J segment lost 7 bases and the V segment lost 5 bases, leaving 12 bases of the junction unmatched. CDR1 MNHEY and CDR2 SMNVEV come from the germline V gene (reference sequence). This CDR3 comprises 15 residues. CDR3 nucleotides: TGTGCCAGCAGTCTCCCCGGGACAGGGTTTCGGGAGCAGTACTTC. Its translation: CASSLPGTGFREQYF.

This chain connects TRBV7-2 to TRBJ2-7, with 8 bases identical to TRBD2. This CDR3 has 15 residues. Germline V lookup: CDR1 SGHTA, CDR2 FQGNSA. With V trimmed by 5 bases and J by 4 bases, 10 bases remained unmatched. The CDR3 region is CASSRFSGVPYEQYF. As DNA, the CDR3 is TGTGCCAGCAGCCGCTTTAGCGGGGTCCCTTACGAGCAGTACTTC.

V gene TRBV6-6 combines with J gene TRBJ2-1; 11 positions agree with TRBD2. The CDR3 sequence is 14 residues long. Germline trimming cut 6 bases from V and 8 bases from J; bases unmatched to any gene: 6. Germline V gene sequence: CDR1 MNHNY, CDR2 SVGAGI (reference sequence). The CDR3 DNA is TGTGCCAGCAGCAGACTAGCGGGGTCGGATGAGCAGTTCTTC. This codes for CASSRLAGSDEQFF.

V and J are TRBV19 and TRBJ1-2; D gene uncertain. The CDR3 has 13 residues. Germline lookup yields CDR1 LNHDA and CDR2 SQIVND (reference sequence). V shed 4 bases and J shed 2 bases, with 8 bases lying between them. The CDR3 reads CASSKTDNYGYTF. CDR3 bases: TGTGCCAGTAGTAAAACAGACAACTATGGCTACACCTTC. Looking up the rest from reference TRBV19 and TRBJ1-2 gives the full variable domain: DGGITQSPKYLFRKEGQNVTLSCEQNLNHDAMYWYRQDPGQGLRLIYYSQIVNDFQKGDIAEGYSVSREKKESFPLTVTSAQKNPTAFYLCASSKTDNYGYTFGSGTRLTVV.

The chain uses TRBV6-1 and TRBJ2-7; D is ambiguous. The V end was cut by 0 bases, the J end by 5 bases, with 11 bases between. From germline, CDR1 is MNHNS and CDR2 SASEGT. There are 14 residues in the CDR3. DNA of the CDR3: TGTGCCAGCAGTGAAGCCCGAGAGCCCCACGAGCAGTACTTC. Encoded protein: CASSEAREPHEQYF.

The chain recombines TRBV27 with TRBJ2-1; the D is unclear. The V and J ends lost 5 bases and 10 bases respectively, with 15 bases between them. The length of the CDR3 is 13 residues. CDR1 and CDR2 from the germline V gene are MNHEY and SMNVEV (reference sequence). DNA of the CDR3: TGTGCCAGCAGTACCCGAACCGGGTCAGAGCAGTTCTTC. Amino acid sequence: CASSTRTGSEQFF.

CDR3 nucleotide sequence: TGTGCCAGCTCAACAGGTAAGGGAGGAACTGAAGCTTTCTTT. Its translation is CASSTGKGGTEAFF. The rearrangement uses TRBV18 and TRBJ1-1; TRBD1 is a possible D gene (5 bases). In germline, CDR1 is KGHSH, CDR2 LQKENI. With 5 bases removed from V and 5 bases from J, the gap between germline ends came to 15 bases. The CDR3 contains 14 residues.

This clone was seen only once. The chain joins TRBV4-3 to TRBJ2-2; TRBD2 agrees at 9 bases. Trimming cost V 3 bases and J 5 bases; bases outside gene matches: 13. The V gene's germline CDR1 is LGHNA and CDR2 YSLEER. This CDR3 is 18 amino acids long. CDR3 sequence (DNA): TGCGCCAGCAGCCAGGGACTAGCTGCCCAGGTGGTTACCGGGGAGCTGTTTTTT. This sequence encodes CASSQGLAAQVVTGELFF.

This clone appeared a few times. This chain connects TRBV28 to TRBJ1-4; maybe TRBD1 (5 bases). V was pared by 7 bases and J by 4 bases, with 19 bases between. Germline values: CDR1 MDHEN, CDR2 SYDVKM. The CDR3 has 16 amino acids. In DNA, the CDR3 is TGTGCCAGCAAACCCGGGACTATCTCTGGTAATGAAAAACTGTTTTTT. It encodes CASKPGTISGNEKLFF.

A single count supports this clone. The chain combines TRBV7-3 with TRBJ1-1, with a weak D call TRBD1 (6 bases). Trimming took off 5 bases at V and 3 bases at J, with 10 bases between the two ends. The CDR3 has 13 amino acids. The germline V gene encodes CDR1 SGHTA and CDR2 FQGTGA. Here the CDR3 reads CASSPTGHTEAFF. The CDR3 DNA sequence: TGTGCCAGCAGCCCAACAGGGCACACTGAAGCTTTCTTT.

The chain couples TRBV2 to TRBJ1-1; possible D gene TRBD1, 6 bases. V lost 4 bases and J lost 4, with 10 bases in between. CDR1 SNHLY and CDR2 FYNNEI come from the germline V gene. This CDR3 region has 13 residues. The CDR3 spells CASSGQVGTEAFF. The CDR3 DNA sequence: TGTGCCAGCAGTGGACAGGTTGGCACTGAAGCTTTCTTT.

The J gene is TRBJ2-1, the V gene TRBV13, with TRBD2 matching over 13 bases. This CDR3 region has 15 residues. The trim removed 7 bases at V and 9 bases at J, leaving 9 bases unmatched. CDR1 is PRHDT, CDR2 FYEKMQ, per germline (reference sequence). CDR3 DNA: TGTGCCAGCACCTCAACTAGCGGGGGGGCAATTGAGCAGTTCTTC. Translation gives CASTSTSGGAIEQFF.

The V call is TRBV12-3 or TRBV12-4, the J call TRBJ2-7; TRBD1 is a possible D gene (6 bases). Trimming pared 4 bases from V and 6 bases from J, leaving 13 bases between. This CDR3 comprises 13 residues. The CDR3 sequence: CASSSYGGGEQYF. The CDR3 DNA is TGTGCCAGCAGTTCCTATGGGGGCGGCGAGCAGTACTTC.

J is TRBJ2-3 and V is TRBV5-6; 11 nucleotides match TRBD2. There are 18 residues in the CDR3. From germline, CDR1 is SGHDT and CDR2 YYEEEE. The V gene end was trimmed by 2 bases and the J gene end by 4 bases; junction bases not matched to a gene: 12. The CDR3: CASSLPLAGGGLPDTQYF. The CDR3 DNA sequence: TGTGCCAGCAGCTTACCCCTAGCGGGGGGTGGCCTACCAGATACGCAGTATTTT.

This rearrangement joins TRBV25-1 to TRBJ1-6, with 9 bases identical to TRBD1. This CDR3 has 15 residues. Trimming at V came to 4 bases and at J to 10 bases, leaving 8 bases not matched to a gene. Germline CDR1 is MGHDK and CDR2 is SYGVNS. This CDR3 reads CASSAAGTGRSPLHF. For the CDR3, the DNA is TGTGCCAGCAGTGCCGCCGGGACAGGGAGGTCACCCCTCCACTTT.

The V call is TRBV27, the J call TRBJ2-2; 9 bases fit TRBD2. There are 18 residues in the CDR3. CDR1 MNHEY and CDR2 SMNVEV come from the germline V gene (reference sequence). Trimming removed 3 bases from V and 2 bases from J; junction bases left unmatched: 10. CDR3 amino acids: CASSFMWGSGSNTGELFF. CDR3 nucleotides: TGTGCCAGCAGTTTTATGTGGGGTAGCGGGAGTAACACCGGGGAGCTGTTTTTT.

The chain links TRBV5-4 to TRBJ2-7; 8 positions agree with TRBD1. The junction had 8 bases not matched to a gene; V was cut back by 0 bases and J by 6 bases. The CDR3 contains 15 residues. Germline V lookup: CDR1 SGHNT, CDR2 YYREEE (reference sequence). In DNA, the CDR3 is TGTGCCAGCAGCTTGGGGCAGGGGGCGCGACCCGAGCAGTACTTC. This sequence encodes CASSLGQGARPEQYF.

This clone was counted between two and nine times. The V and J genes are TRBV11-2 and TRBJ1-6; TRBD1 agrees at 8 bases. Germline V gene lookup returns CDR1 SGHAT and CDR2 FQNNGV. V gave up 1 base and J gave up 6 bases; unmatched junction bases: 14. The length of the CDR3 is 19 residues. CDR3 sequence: CASSLVRLSRTGRNSPLHF. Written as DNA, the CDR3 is TGTGCCAGCAGCTTAGTACGTCTAAGCCGGACAGGGCGTAATTCACCCCTCCACTTT.

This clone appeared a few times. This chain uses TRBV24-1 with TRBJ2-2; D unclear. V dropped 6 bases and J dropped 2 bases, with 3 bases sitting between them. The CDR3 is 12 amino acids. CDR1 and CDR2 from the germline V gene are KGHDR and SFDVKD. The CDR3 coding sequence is TGTGCCACCAGTCCTAACACCGGGGAGCTGTTTTTT. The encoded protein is CATSPNTGELFF.

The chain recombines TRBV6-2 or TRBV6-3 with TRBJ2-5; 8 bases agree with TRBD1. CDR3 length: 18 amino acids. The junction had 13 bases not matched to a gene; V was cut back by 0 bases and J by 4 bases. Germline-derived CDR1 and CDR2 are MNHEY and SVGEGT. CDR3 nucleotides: TGTGCCAGCAGTTACTCCCCCCCGGGGACAGGAGGTGGAGAGACCCAGTACTTC. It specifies CASSYSPPGTGGGETQYF.

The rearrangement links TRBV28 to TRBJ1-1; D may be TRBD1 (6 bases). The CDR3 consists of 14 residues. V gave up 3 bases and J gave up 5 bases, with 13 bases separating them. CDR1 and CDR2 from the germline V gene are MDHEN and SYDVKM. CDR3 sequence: CASSLGQGKTEAFF. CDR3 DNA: TGTGCCAGCAGTTTGGGCCAGGGGAAAACTGAAGCTTTCTTT.

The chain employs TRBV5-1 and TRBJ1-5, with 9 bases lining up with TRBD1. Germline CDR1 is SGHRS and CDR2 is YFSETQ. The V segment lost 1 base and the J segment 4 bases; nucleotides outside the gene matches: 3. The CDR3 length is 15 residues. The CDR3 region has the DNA TGCGCCAGCAGCTTGTCGGGACAGGGAAATCAGCCCCAGCATTTT. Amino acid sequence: CASSLSGQGNQPQHF.

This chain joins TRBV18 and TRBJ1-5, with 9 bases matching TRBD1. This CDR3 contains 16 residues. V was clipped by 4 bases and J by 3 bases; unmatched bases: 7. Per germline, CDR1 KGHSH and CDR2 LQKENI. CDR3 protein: CASSRGTGPSNQPQHF. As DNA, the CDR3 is TGTGCCAGCTCACGAGGGACAGGGCCCTCCAATCAGCCCCAGCATTTT. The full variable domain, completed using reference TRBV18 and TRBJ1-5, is NAGVMQNPRHLVRRRGQEARLRCSPMKGHSHVYWYRQLPEEGLKFMVYLQKENIIDESGMPKERFSAEFPKEGPSILRIQQVVRGDSAAYFCASSRGTGPSNQPQHFGDGTRLSIL.

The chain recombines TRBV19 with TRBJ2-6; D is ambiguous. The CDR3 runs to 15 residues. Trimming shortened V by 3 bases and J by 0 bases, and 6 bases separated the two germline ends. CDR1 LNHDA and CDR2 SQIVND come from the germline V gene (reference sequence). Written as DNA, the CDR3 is TGTGCCAGTAGTATCTCTGTCTCTGGGGCCAACGTCCTGACTTTC. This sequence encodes CASSISVSGANVLTF. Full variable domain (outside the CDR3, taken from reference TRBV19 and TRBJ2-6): DGGITQSPKYLFRKEGQNVTLSCEQNLNHDAMYWYRQDPGQGLRLIYYSQIVNDFQKGDIAEGYSVSREKKESFPLTVTSAQKNPTAFYLCASSISVSGANVLTFGAGSRLTVL.

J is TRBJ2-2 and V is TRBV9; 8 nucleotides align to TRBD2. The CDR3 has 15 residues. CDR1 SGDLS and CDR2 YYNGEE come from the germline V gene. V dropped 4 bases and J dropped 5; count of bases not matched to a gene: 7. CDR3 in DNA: TGTGCCAGCAGCCCGGCGGGAGGTTGGACCGGGGAGCTGTTTTTT. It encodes CASSPAGGWTGELFF.

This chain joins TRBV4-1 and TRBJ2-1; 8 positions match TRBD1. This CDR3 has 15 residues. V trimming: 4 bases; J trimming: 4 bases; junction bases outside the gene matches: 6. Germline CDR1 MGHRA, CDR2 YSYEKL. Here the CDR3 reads CASSLQGASYNEQFF. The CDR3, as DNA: TGCGCCAGCAGCCTCCAGGGGGCAAGTTACAATGAGCAGTTCTTC.

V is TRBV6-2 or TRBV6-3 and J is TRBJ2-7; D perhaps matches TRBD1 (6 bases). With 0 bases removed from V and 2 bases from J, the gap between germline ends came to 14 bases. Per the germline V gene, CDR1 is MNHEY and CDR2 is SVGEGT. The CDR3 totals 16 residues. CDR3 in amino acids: CASSYSGRGNPYEQYF. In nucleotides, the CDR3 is TGTGCCAGCAGTTACTCCGGCAGGGGCAATCCCTACGAGCAGTACTTC.